The 21 T cell receptor beta chains below were found in one sample sequenced in a study of blood T cell repertoires in COVID-19. Repertoires were generated with immunoSEQ multiplex PCR, while TCRdb's copy carries only in-frame clones and drops some. The sample records about 300,000 clones, roughly 88% being singletons. Sequencing was performed on peripheral blood. Source of these receptors: a woman aged 50 to 65 with acute or convalescent COVID-19.

This clone was observed once. The V and J genes are TRBV5-1 and TRBJ2-7; 13 positions agree with TRBD2. The germline gives CDR1 SGHRS, CDR2 YFSETQ. This CDR3 has 17 amino acids. V lost 4 bases to trimming and J lost 2 bases; unmatched junction nucleotides: 9. This CDR3 reads CASSDRAGTSGTYEQYF. In nucleotides, the CDR3 is TGCGCCAGCAGCGACCGGGCCGGGACTAGCGGGACCTACGAGCAGTACTTC.

A single count supports this clone. V usage is TRBV7-9 and J usage is TRBJ2-1, with TRBD2 matching over 8 bases. Looked up from germline, CDR1 is SEHNR and CDR2 is FQNEAQ (reference sequence). The CDR3 extends over 16 amino acids. The V gene end was trimmed by 4 bases and the J gene end by 8 bases; junction bases not matched to a gene: 13. CDR3: CASSSAGTSRGDEQFF. The CDR3 DNA sequence: TGTGCCAGCAGCTCAGCCGGGACTAGTCGTGGAGATGAGCAGTTCTTC.

The chain employs TRBV28 and TRBJ2-7; D may be TRBD1 (5 bases). V lost 2 bases, J lost 2 bases, and 16 bases lay in between. This CDR3 is built from 16 residues. Germline V gene data show CDR1 as MDHEN and CDR2 as SYDVKM. In DNA form, the CDR3 reads TGTGCCAGCAGTTTAAGGGGTGCAACAAACCCCTACGAGCAGTACTTC. Its protein product is CASSLRGATNPYEQYF.

The chain couples TRBV28 to TRBJ2-1, with 7 bases lining up with TRBD1. The CDR3 sequence is 13 residues long. Germline lookup yields CDR1 MDHEN and CDR2 SYDVKM. The V and J ends lost 1 base and 6 bases, in that order; junction bases with no gene match: 0. The CDR3 DNA is TGTGCCAGCAGTTTATACAGGGGCAATGAGCAGTTCTTC. Its translation is CASSLYRGNEQFF.

As regards this clone: The sample carries other DNA sequences with the same CDR3. The genes are TRBV5-1 and TRBJ2-7; D perhaps matches TRBD2 (5 bases). The germline V gene encodes CDR1 SGHRS and CDR2 YFSETQ. The V end lost 1 base, the J end lost 0 bases, and 5 bases lay between the germline ends. CDR3 length: 13 residues. The CDR3, as DNA: TGCGCCAGCAGCTTGCGGGGCTCCTACGAGCAGTACTTC. This translates into CASSLRGSYEQYF.

The chain uses TRBV27 and TRBJ1-6; maybe TRBD1 (6 bases). CDR3 length equals 14 residues. The V gene lost 3 bases and the J gene lost 9 bases, with 12 bases spanning the gap. Germline V gives CDR1 MNHEY, CDR2 SMNVEV (reference sequence). The CDR3 bases are TGTGCCAGCAGTTTGGCAGGGGCGTCTTCACCCCTCCACTTT. It yields the protein CASSLAGASSPLHF.

V is TRBV5-1 and J is TRBJ1-5, with D unclear. Germline loops: CDR1 SGHRS, CDR2 YFSETQ. The CDR3 sequence is 14 residues long. Trimming removed 0 bases at V and 7 bases at J, with 11 bases between. CDR3 loop: CASSLGGNGQPQHF. As DNA, the CDR3 is TGCGCCAGCAGCTTGGGCGGGAATGGGCAGCCCCAGCATTTT.

V is TRBV29-1 and J is TRBJ2-4; D unclear. V gave up 4 bases and J gave up 0 bases, with 16 bases separating them. Germline CDR1 SQVTM, CDR2 ANQGSEA. This CDR3 region has 16 residues. CDR3 bases: TGCAGCGTTGCCGACATGACCCTGGGAGCCAAAAACATTCAGTACTTC. Translating it yields CSVADMTLGAKNIQYF.

CDR3 region: CARSDGRTGYNEQFF. Here the CDR3 DNA reads TGTGCCAGAAGCGACGGGAGGACGGGCTACAATGAGCAGTTCTTC. This chain connects TRBV5-3 to TRBJ2-1; 7 positions agree with TRBD2. TRBV5-3 is marked as an open reading frame, function uncertain. V was clipped by 4 bases and J by 3 bases; unmatched bases: 7. The CDR3 has 15 amino acids.

The chain joins TRBV29-1 to TRBJ2-7; possible D gene TRBD2, 5 bases. This CDR3 contains 16 residues. V was cut by 6 bases and J by 0 bases, with 21 bases left in between. Germline values: CDR1 SQVTM, CDR2 ANQGSEA. The CDR3 spells CSVLIGLPRSSYEQYF. In DNA form, the CDR3 reads TGCAGCGTCCTTATAGGACTGCCTAGGAGCTCCTACGAGCAGTACTTC.

In this sample, this clone turned up a few times. This sequence joins TRBV9 and TRBJ2-7; the match to TRBD1 covers 7 bases. With V trimmed by 0 bases and J by 0 bases, 6 bases remained unmatched. The CDR3 runs to 16 residues. Looked up from germline, CDR1 is SGDLS and CDR2 is YYNGEE. Here the CDR3 reads CASSVEGTALSYEQYF. Written as DNA, the CDR3 is TGTGCCAGCAGCGTAGAGGGGACAGCCCTCTCCTACGAGCAGTACTTC.

The chain recombines TRBV7-9 with TRBJ1-1; D is undetermined. V lost 11 bases, J lost 2 bases, and 6 bases lay in between. Per germline, CDR1 SEHNR and CDR2 FQNEAQ (reference sequence). CDR3 size: 10 residues. CDR3 sequence (DNA): TGTGCCGGAGTTAACACTGAAGCTTTCTTT. This sequence encodes CAGVNTEAFF.

The chain links TRBV4-1 to TRBJ2-7, with a tentative D call TRBD1 (5 bases). Between the trimmed V and J ends, which lost 0 bases and 2 bases, there was a span of 11 bases. From germline, CDR1 is MGHRA and CDR2 YSYEKL. This CDR3 is 15 amino acids long. The CDR3, as DNA: TGCGCCAGCAGCCAAGATACTTCAGGGCCCTACGAGCAGTACTTC. Residues: CASSQDTSGPYEQYF.

About this clone itself: One end of the junction fails to match germline, which may point to a read error. Here the CDR3 DNA reads TGTGCCAGCAGCTTTACCAGGGATCAGGACTTC. It yields the protein CASSFTRDQDF. The rearrangement joins TRBV5-6 to TRBJ1-2; tentatively, D is TRBD1 (5 bases). This CDR3 spans 11 amino acids. The germline V gene encodes CDR1 SGHDT and CDR2 YYEEEE.

This sequence joins TRBV11-2 and TRBJ2-3, with D uncertain. Germline CDR1 reads SGHAT; CDR2 reads FQNNGV. The V end lost 3 bases, the J end lost 6 bases, and 10 bases lay between the germline ends. This CDR3 spans 13 amino acids. In DNA, the CDR3 is TGTGCCAGCAGCTTTTCCCCCCTGGATACGCAGTATTTT. Translating it yields CASSFSPLDTQYF.

J is TRBJ1-2 and V is TRBV10-3; no reliable D call. The ends were cut back, 4 bases at V and 0 bases at J, with 9 bases in the middle. This CDR3 is 14 amino acids long. Looked up from germline, CDR1 is ENHRY and CDR2 is SYGVKD. The CDR3 protein is CAISVEATNYGYTF. The CDR3 region has the DNA TGTGCCATCAGTGTGGAGGCGACTAACTATGGCTACACCTTC.

The chain couples TRBV19 to TRBJ1-5, with D tentatively TRBD1 (5 bases). CDR1 is LNHDA and CDR2 is SQIVND in the germline V gene (reference sequence). CDR3 length equals 14 residues. Between the trimmed V and J ends, which lost 7 bases and 0 bases, there was a span of 10 bases. The CDR3 region is CASKRQPSNQPQHF. In DNA, the CDR3 is TGTGCCAGTAAAAGACAGCCTAGCAATCAGCCCCAGCATTTT. The full variable domain, in which reference TRBV19 and TRBJ1-5 provide the parts outside the CDR3, is DGGITQSPKYLFRKEGQNVTLSCEQNLNHDAMYWYRQDPGQGLRLIYYSQIVNDFQKGDIAEGYSVSREKKESFPLTVTSAQKNPTAFYLCASKRQPSNQPQHFGDGTRLSIL.

The genes are TRBV7-3 and TRBJ1-5, with 10 bases lining up with TRBD1. V lost 2 bases, J lost 2 bases, and 18 bases stayed unmatched. Germline assignment: CDR1 SGHTA and CDR2 FQGTGA. The length of the CDR3 is 21 residues. The CDR3 coding sequence is TGTGCCAGCAGCTTACCGTCCCGCGACAGGGGGCTTTATAACGGCAATCAGCCCCAGCATTTT. Amino acids: CASSLPSRDRGLYNGNQPQHF.

The genes are TRBV14 and TRBJ1-6; D might be TRBD1 (6 bases). Germline V lookup: CDR1 SGHDN, CDR2 FVKESK. Trimming took off 4 bases at V and 16 bases at J, with 35 bases between the two ends. The CDR3 is 19 residues long. Written as DNA, the CDR3 is TGTGCCAGCAGCCTAATAGCATCCGGGATACGGACCGGGGGGGGCCAACTCCACTTT. Protein product: CASSLIASGIRTGGGQLHF.

V and J are TRBV28 and TRBJ2-1, with D uncertain. This CDR3 region has 11 residues. Germline V CDR1 and CDR2: MDHEN, SYDVKM. Deletions cut 3 bases from V and 7 bases from J, with 4 bases between. CDR3 in amino acids: CASSFRNEQFF. CDR3 bases: TGTGCCAGCAGTTTCAGGAATGAGCAGTTCTTC. Full variable domain (rest looked up from reference TRBV28 and TRBJ2-1): DVKVTQSSRYLVKRTGEKVFLECVQDMDHENMFWYRQDPGLGLRLIYFSYDVKMKEKGDIPEGYSVSREKKERFSLILESASTNQTSMYLCASSFRNEQFFGPGTRLTVL.

The V and J genes are TRBV28 and TRBJ2-7; TRBD2 might be the D (6 bases). Between the trimmed V and J ends, which lost 6 bases and 2 bases, there was a span of 14 bases. Germline V gene sequence: CDR1 MDHEN, CDR2 SYDVKM. The CDR3 runs 14 residues. CDR3 residues: CASSFQASAYEQYF. In DNA, the CDR3 is TGTGCCAGCAGCTTCCAGGCTAGCGCCTACGAGCAGTACTTC. The whole variable domain, filled in from reference TRBV28 and TRBJ2-7, reads DVKVTQSSRYLVKRTGEKVFLECVQDMDHENMFWYRQDPGLGLRLIYFSYDVKMKEKGDIPEGYSVSREKKERFSLILESASTNQTSMYLCASSFQASAYEQYFGPGTRLTVT.